The clone carrying this T cell receptor beta chain came up once. Its antigen is unknown. The sample comes from a study of cytomegalovirus exposure and HLA in healthy donors. Study conclusions and caveats: V- and J-gene trimming in TCR beta was tied to a missense DCLRE1C variant by an analysis performed later. Previous analysis showed most TCR beta V segments were productive about 87% or about 30% of the time. A later look showed TCR association rates differing by HLA locus, highest for DRB1 and lowest for HLA-C.

60 Vbeta and 13 Jbeta primers were used in PCR. The table came from immunoSEQ multiplex PCR; TCRdb's copy has only in-frame clones and leaves some out. The data contain around 140,000 clones, about 71% of them singletons. The TCR was taken from a woman in her sixties in good health and CMV-seropositive. Sequenced sample: PBMCs.

The CDR3, as DNA: TGTGCCAGCAGCCCCGGGGGGATTGGGGGCACTGAAGCTTTCTTT. Protein: CASSPGGIGGTEAFF. The chain employs TRBV28 and TRBJ1-1; tentative D call: TRBD1 (5 bases). The CDR3 length is 15 residues. Germline V lookup: CDR1 MDHEN, CDR2 SYDVKM. V dropped 6 bases and J dropped 4 bases, with 18 bases sitting between them.